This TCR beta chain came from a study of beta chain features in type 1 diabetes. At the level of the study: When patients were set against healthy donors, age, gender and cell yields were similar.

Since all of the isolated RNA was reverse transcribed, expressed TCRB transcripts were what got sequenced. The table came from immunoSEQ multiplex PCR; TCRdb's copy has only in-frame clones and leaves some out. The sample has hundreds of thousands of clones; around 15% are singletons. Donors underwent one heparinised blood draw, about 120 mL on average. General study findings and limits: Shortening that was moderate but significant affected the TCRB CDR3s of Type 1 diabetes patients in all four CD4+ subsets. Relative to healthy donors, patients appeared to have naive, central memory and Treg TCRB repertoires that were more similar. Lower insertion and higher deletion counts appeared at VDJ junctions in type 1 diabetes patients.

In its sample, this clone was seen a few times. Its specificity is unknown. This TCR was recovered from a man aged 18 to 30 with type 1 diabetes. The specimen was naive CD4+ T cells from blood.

The CDR3: CASSFKAGGTDTQYF. The CDR3 nucleotides are TGTGCCAGCAGCTTCAAAGCGGGGGGGACAGATACGCAGTATTTT. The chain has TRBV7-6 and TRBJ2-3; 10 bases fit TRBD2. This CDR3 spans 15 amino acids. Trimming at V came to 3 bases and at J to 3 bases, leaving 3 bases not matched to a gene. Germline V CDR1 and CDR2: SGHVS, FNYEAQ.